These 20 T cell receptor beta chains came from one sample sequenced in a study of blood T cell repertoires in COVID-19 (dated by TCRdb to between 2020 and 2021). Library preparation was by the immunoSEQ multiplex PCR assay. TCRdb mirrors the immuneACCESS table, restricted to in-frame sequences. Some clones are absent from its copies; in checked studies, under half trace to an unresolved V gene, and the reason for the others is unknown. Here the sample has roughly 250,000 clones; 90% to 95% occur a single time. 1.5% to 2% of the sample is taken by the ten largest. Sequenced material: PBMCs or T cells enriched from blood (not recorded which). The receptors stem from a woman younger than 35 who had recovered from COVID-19.

This rearrangement joins TRBV27 to TRBJ2-2, with 10 bases identical to TRBD1. The germline gives CDR1 MNHEY, CDR2 SMNVEV (reference sequence). V lost 4 bases, J lost 3 bases, and 2 bases stayed unmatched. The CDR3 contains 15 residues. Here the CDR3 reads CASSSDRGYTGELFF. Written as DNA, the CDR3 is TGTGCCAGCAGTTCGGACAGGGGGTACACCGGGGAGCTGTTTTTT.

The CDR3 loop is CASSLSGTGELFF. In DNA, the CDR3 is TGTGCCAGCAGCCTGAGTGGCACCGGGGAGCTGTTTTTT. The gene calls are TRBV3-1 (or the pseudogene TRBV3-2) and TRBJ2-2; no clear D gene. Germline CDR1 is LGHDT and CDR2 is YNNKEL (reference sequence). CDR3 length equals 13 residues. The V end was cut by 4 bases, the J end by 4 bases, with 7 bases between.

The rearrangement joins TRBV10-3 to TRBJ1-1, with D unclear. With 0 bases removed from V and 9 bases from J, the gap between germline ends came to 8 bases. CDR1 and CDR2 (germline): ENHRY, SYGVKD. The CDR3 loop spans 12 amino acids. CDR3 sequence reads: CAISESNSQAFF. CDR3 in DNA: TGTGCCATCAGTGAGTCCAACAGCCAAGCTTTCTTT.

V gene TRBV2 combines with J gene TRBJ1-2, with 8 bases fitting TRBD1. Germline CDR1 reads SNHLY; CDR2 reads FYNNEI. The CDR3 is made up of 15 amino acids. The J segment lost 0 bases and the V segment lost 6 bases, leaving 6 bases of the junction unmatched. This CDR3 is CASRAGQGSNYGYTF. CDR3 nucleotide sequence: TGTGCCAGCAGGGCTGGACAGGGATCTAACTATGGCTACACCTTC.

The V and J genes are TRBV28 and TRBJ2-1, with D uncertain. The V end was cut by 1 base, the J end by 4 bases, with 8 bases between. From germline, CDR1 is MDHEN and CDR2 SYDVKM. The CDR3 contains 14 residues. DNA of the CDR3: TGTGCCAGCAGTTTATCCCTATCGTACAATGAGCAGTTCTTC. Encoded protein: CASSLSLSYNEQFF.

The CDR3 reads CASRRTGHLNTEAFF. DNA for the CDR3: TGTGCCAGCAGACGTACGGGACACCTGAACACTGAAGCTTTCTTT. The chain has TRBV28 and TRBJ1-1; D is possibly TRBD1 (6 bases). The germline V gene encodes CDR1 MDHEN and CDR2 SYDVKM. V lost 6 bases, J lost 0 bases, and 14 bases lay in between. This CDR3 has 15 residues.

This chain joins TRBV24-1 and TRBJ2-3; 10 bases align to TRBD1. V shed 5 bases, J shed 2 bases, and the junction held 6 bases outside the gene matches. The CDR3 contains 16 residues. In germline, CDR1 is KGHDR, CDR2 SFDVKD. The CDR3 region is CATSAPGTGVTDTQYF. The CDR3 coding sequence is TGTGCCACCAGTGCCCCAGGGACAGGGGTCACAGATACGCAGTATTTT.

This chain connects TRBV27 to TRBJ1-2, with no clear D. CDR1 MNHEY and CDR2 SMNVEV come from the germline V gene (reference sequence). The V and J ends lost 2 bases and 6 bases respectively, with 10 bases between them. The CDR3 totals 13 residues. The chain's CDR3 is CASSLGSDDGYTF. The CDR3 nucleotides are TGTGCCAGCAGTTTAGGGAGCGACGATGGCTACACCTTC.

The V gene is TRBV6-4, the J gene TRBJ2-4, with 8 bases lining up with TRBD2. After removal of 2 bases from V and 8 bases from J, the junction contained 11 bases not matched to a gene. The CDR3 runs to 16 residues. The germline CDR1 and CDR2 sequences are MRHNA and SNTAGT. The CDR3 coding sequence is TGTGCCAGCAGTGACCCCTTTATAGCGGGATATGACATTCAGTACTTC. It translates to CASSDPFIAGYDIQYF.

J is TRBJ1-2 and V is TRBV7-3; D is uncertain. This CDR3 region has 12 residues. Trimming took off 5 bases at V and 8 bases at J, with 12 bases between the two ends. Per germline, CDR1 SGHTA and CDR2 FQGTGA. As DNA, the CDR3 is TGTGCCAGCAGCATTCGCGGTGACGGCTACACCTTC. Translating it yields CASSIRGDGYTF.

This rearrangement joins TRBV4-3 to TRBJ1-5; 8 positions agree with TRBD1. V dropped 3 bases and J dropped 2; count of bases not matched to a gene: 9. The germline V gene has CDR1 LGHNA and CDR2 YSLEER. This CDR3 contains 17 residues. The CDR3 spells CASSQKGQVLGNQPQHF. For the CDR3, the DNA is TGCGCCAGCAGCCAGAAGGGACAGGTACTGGGCAATCAGCCCCAGCATTTT.

The chain combines TRBV5-8 with TRBJ1-2; 10 bases align to TRBD1. V shed 5 bases and J 5 bases; nucleotides not matched to a gene: 3. The CDR3 is 13 residues long. Germline CDR1 is SGHTS and CDR2 is YDEGEE. CDR3 amino acids: CASRRDRGYGYTF. The CDR3 region has the DNA TGTGCCAGCAGACGGGACAGGGGTTATGGCTACACCTTC.

This chain uses TRBV9 with TRBJ1-2; D is unresolved. The CDR3 is made up of 15 amino acids. Looked up from germline, CDR1 is SGDLS and CDR2 is YYNGEE. Trimming took 0 bases from V and 0 from J, leaving 9 bases between them. In DNA, the CDR3 is TGTGCCAGCAGCGTAGGAGCTAAACCTAACTATGGCTACACCTTC. This encodes CASSVGAKPNYGYTF.

V and J are TRBV20-1 and TRBJ1-3, with no clear D. Germline lookup yields CDR1 DFQATT and CDR2 SNEGSKA (reference sequence). The V end was cut by 3 bases, the J end by 4 bases, with 4 bases between. The CDR3 covers 11 residues. The CDR3 sequence is CSASLGNTIYF. CDR3 sequence (DNA): TGCAGTGCTAGTCTAGGAAACACCATATATTTT.

The V call is TRBV4-3, the J call TRBJ1-6, with 7 nucleotides matching TRBD1. The CDR3 totals 16 residues. Unmatched junction bases numbered 8, after V lost 0 bases and J lost 9 bases. Germline V gives CDR1 LGHNA, CDR2 YSLEER. The CDR3 nucleotides are TGCGCCAGCAGCCAAGAGGGGGCAGGGGGACTTTCACCCCTCCACTTT. Translating it yields CASSQEGAGGLSPLHF.

The chain uses TRBV2 and TRBJ2-7; the D gene is possibly TRBD2 (6 bases). The V gene lost 6 bases and the J gene lost 0 bases, with 15 bases spanning the gap. CDR1 and CDR2 (germline): SNHLY, FYNNEI. The CDR3 has 15 residues. The CDR3 DNA reads TGTGCCAGCAGCCCCCCCGCGGGACGCTCCTACGAGCAGTACTTC. Protein sequence: CASSPPAGRSYEQYF. Supplemented by reference TRBV2 and TRBJ2-7, the full variable domain reads EPEVTQTPSHQVTQMGQEVILRCVPISNHLYFYWYRQILGQKVEFLVSFYNNEISEKSEIFDDQFSVERPDGSNFTLKIRSTKLEDSAMYFCASSPPAGRSYEQYFGPGTRLTVT.

The sample holds one count of this clone. This chain's CDR3 is CASTRGANYGYTF. The CDR3 DNA is TGTGCCAGTACCCGGGGGGCTAACTATGGCTACACCTTC. The chain links TRBV6-5 to TRBJ1-2; D perhaps matches TRBD1 (5 bases). Between the trimmed V and J ends, which lost 9 bases and 0 bases, there was a span of 11 bases. CDR3 length: 13 amino acids. CDR1 is MNHEY and CDR2 is SVGAGI in the germline V gene.

The J gene is TRBJ2-3, the V gene TRBV7-3, with D perhaps matching TRBD2 (6 bases). Per the germline V gene, CDR1 is SGHTA and CDR2 is FQGTGA. This CDR3 has 16 amino acids. The V gene lost 5 bases and the J gene lost 2 bases, with 17 bases spanning the gap. The CDR3 sequence is CASSPRTTGDTDTQYF. As DNA, the CDR3 is TGTGCCAGCAGCCCCCGGACTACAGGAGACACAGATACGCAGTATTTT.

The chain is built from TRBV11-2 and TRBJ2-1, with no clear D. V gave up 2 bases and J gave up 9 bases, with 5 bases separating them. Germline values: CDR1 SGHAT, CDR2 FQNNGV. This CDR3 comprises 11 residues. The CDR3 is CASSLYVEQFF. The CDR3 region has the DNA TGTGCCAGCAGCTTATATGTTGAGCAGTTCTTC.

The table lists this clone with a few counts. CDR3 sequence: CASRAPWGRTDTQYF. The CDR3 DNA follows: TGTGCCAGCAGAGCTCCCTGGGGGCGCACAGATACGCAGTATTTT. This chain connects TRBV28 to TRBJ2-3, with a tentative D call TRBD1 (6 bases). This CDR3 comprises 15 residues. From germline, CDR1 is MDHEN and CDR2 SYDVKM. V was clipped by 6 bases and J by 1 base, with 14 bases between them.